These 24 T cell receptor beta chains came from one sample sequenced in a study of CD8 T cells in ankylosing spondylitis. Regarding the study as a whole: Characteristic, it appeared, of ankylosing spondylitis blood was a TCR beta motif of about eight highly homologous variants.

MiXCR, run by TCRdb on the 5' RACE reads, gives a single entry per CDR3 protein. The data hold fewer than 500,000 distinct CDR3 sequences, with around 26% observed a single time. No antigens are known for them. The specimen sequenced was blood, either unsorted or a sorted T cell fraction (not recorded which). Every receptor here comes from a male donor with ankylosing spondylitis.

This clonotype was recorded many times. The rearrangement uses TRBV4-2 and TRBJ2-3; 9 positions agree with TRBD2. V lost 0 bases and J lost 9; bases outside the gene matches: 19. The CDR3 spans 19 residues. Germline lookup yields CDR1 LGHNA and CDR2 YNFKEQ. CDR3 nucleotide sequence: TGTGCCAGCAGCCAAGATAGGGGGATGACTAGCGGCTCCTCGGGGACGCAGTATTTT. Translated, it gives CASSQDRGMTSGSSGTQYF.

In this sample, this clonotype turned up many times. V usage is TRBV5-1 and J usage is TRBJ2-1, with unresolved D. The germline V and J ends were trimmed by 0 bases and 0 bases, with 7 bases remaining between them. Germline V CDR1 and CDR2: SGHRS, YFSETQ. This CDR3 has 15 residues. The CDR3 loop reads CASSLGRSSYNEQFF. CDR3 DNA: TGCGCCAGCAGCTTGGGGCGGAGCTCCTACAATGAGCAGTTCTTC.

This chain joins TRBV5-1 and TRBJ2-5, with TRBD2 matching over 14 bases. The V segment lost 5 bases and the J segment 4 bases; nucleotides outside the gene matches: 7. The CDR3 length is 16 residues. Germline CDR1 and CDR2: SGHRS and YFSETQ. DNA for the CDR3: TGCGCCAGCAGTCCAGCTGGACTAGCGGGAGGAGAGACCCAGTACTTC. Protein sequence: CASSPAGLAGGETQYF.

This clonotype was detected a few times. The chain links TRBV20-1 to TRBJ2-5; D unresolved. V was cut by 6 bases and J by 5 bases, with 13 bases left in between. Germline CDR1 reads DFQATT; CDR2 reads SNEGSKA (reference sequence). The CDR3 runs 12 residues. CDR3 in amino acids: CSASREAETQYF. In nucleotides, the CDR3 is TGCAGTGCCTCCAGAGAAGCGGAGACCCAGTACTTC.

This clonotype was counted only a few times. V and J are TRBV27 and TRBJ2-5; the match to TRBD2 covers 7 bases. This CDR3 spans 13 amino acids. Germline loops: CDR1 MNHEY, CDR2 SMNVEV (reference sequence). With 6 bases clipped from V and 5 bases from J, the junction kept 6 bases outside the gene matches. The CDR3 sequence is CASRILGGETQYF. DNA for the CDR3: TGTGCCAGCAGGATACTGGGGGGGGAGACCCAGTACTTC.

The chain is built from TRBV7-2 and TRBJ2-1; 16 bases line up with TRBD2. J gave up 9 bases and V 5 bases, and 4 bases lay outside the gene matches. CDR1 SGHTA and CDR2 FQGNSA come from the germline V gene. The CDR3 is made up of 15 amino acids. In nucleotides, the CDR3 is TGTGCCAGCAGCCCCGGGACTAGCGGGAGGGTTGAGCAGTTCTTC. Translation: CASSPGTSGRVEQFF.

The chain is built from TRBV24-1 and TRBJ2-3, with 9 bases matching TRBD2. The germline gives CDR1 KGHDR, CDR2 SFDVKD. This CDR3 region has 17 residues. V lost 1 base and J lost 5; bases outside the gene matches: 9. This CDR3 is CATSDFVSGRNGDTQYF. CDR3 nucleotide sequence: TGTGCCACCAGTGATTTCGTCAGCGGGAGGAATGGAGATACGCAGTATTTT.

The chain employs TRBV4-1 and TRBJ2-1; 9 bases fit TRBD1. V lost 6 bases, J lost 5 bases, and 11 bases stayed unmatched. Germline CDR1 is MGHRA and CDR2 is YSYEKL. The CDR3 length is 16 residues. The DNA for the CDR3 is TGCGCCAGCAGGGGTGCCGGGACAGGGACCAACAATGAGCAGTTCTTC. It is translated as CASRGAGTGTNNEQFF.

V and J are TRBV7-8 and TRBJ2-2, with 7 positions matching TRBD1. Trimming removed 4 bases from V and 3 bases from J; junction bases left unmatched: 5. CDR3 length: 15 residues. CDR1 SGHVS and CDR2 FQNEAQ come from the germline V gene. The CDR3 loop reads CASSSDRVHTGELFF. CDR3 in DNA: TGTGCCAGCAGCTCAGACAGGGTTCACACCGGGGAGCTGTTTTTT.

This sequence joins TRBV5-6 and TRBJ1-1; unclear D gene. This CDR3 region has 14 residues. Looked up from germline, CDR1 is SGHDT and CDR2 is YYEEEE. V lost 5 bases, J lost 1 base, and 12 bases lay in between. The chain's CDR3 is CASRGISPNTEAFF. The CDR3 bases are TGTGCCAGCAGGGGGATCTCCCCGAACACTGAAGCTTTCTTT.

J is TRBJ2-1 and V is TRBV5-1; D is uncertain. CDR1 and CDR2 (germline): SGHRS, YFSETQ. The ends were cut back, 4 bases at V and 12 bases at J, with 14 bases in the middle. This CDR3 is built from 12 residues. CDR3 sequence reads: CASSGTDSGQFF. In DNA form, the CDR3 reads TGCGCCAGCAGCGGAACGGATTCGGGGCAGTTCTTC.

This clonotype was seen more than once but under ten times. The rearrangement joins TRBV2 to TRBJ1-1; D remains unclear. The CDR3 has 13 amino acids. CDR1 and CDR2 (germline): SNHLY, FYNNEI. The V end lost 2 bases, the J end lost 0 bases, and 4 bases lay between the germline ends. The CDR3 DNA follows: TGTGCCAGCAGTGAAACAGTGAACACTGAAGCTTTCTTT. Translation: CASSETVNTEAFF.

This clonotype turned up a few times. The CDR3 DNA is TGCGCCAGCAGTCCACCGGGACTAACCCCATCAGGGTCCCAGTACTTC. It specifies CASSPPGLTPSGSQYF. The chain carries TRBV5-1 and TRBJ2-5, with 7 bases fitting TRBD2. Germline V CDR1 and CDR2: SGHRS, YFSETQ. After removal of 5 bases from V and 9 bases from J, the junction contained 19 bases not matched to a gene. The CDR3 is 16 amino acids.

V is TRBV10-1 and J is TRBJ1-2; D not resolved. Germline values: CDR1 WNHNN, CDR2 SYGVQD (reference sequence). Trimming pared 8 bases from V and 6 bases from J, leaving 10 bases between. The CDR3 has 11 amino acids. The CDR3 nucleotides are TGCGCCAGCGGCTCCGGGAATGGCTACACCTTC. Its protein product is CASGSGNGYTF.

The chain recombines TRBV11-2 with TRBJ2-2; 9 bases are shared with TRBD1. Per germline, CDR1 SGHAT and CDR2 FQNNGV. J gave up 3 bases and V 5 bases, and 10 bases lay outside the gene matches. The CDR3 is 17 residues long. In nucleotides, the CDR3 is TGTGCCAGCAGCCTACGGACAGGGGTTGTATACACCGGGGAGCTGTTTTTT. Residues: CASSLRTGVVYTGELFF. Using reference TRBV11-2 and TRBJ2-2 for the parts outside the CDR3, the full variable domain is EAGVAQSPRYKIIEKRQSVAFWCNPISGHATLYWYQQILGQGPKLLIQFQNNGVVDDSQLPKDRFSAERLKGVDSTLKIQPAKLEDSAVYLCASSLRTGVVYTGELFFGEGSRLTVL.

This clonotype showed up just a few times. V usage is TRBV12-3 or TRBV12-4 and J usage is TRBJ1-5, with TRBD1 matching 7 bases. CDR3 size: 14 residues. The V gene end was trimmed by 6 bases and the J gene end by 7 bases; junction bases not matched to a gene: 9. The CDR3 bases are TGTGCCAGCAGGTACAGGGGATCAGGGCAGCCCCAGCATTTT. Protein: CASRYRGSGQPQHF.

The chain recombines TRBV12-3 or TRBV12-4 with TRBJ2-2, with D unresolved. Trimming left V 7 bases short and J 5 bases short, with 11 bases between. The CDR3 runs to 13 residues. This chain's CDR3 is CASNRVRTGELFF. The CDR3 DNA reads as TGTGCCAGCAATAGGGTCCGAACCGGGGAGCTGTTTTTT.

J is TRBJ2-3 and V is TRBV7-9, with D tentatively TRBD1 (6 bases). Germline V gives CDR1 SEHNR, CDR2 FQNEAQ (reference sequence). V was shortened by 5 bases and J by 0 bases, with 12 bases between the two germline ends. The CDR3 sequence is 15 residues long. CDR3 DNA sequence: TGTGCCAGCAGCCCCCAAGGGGGAAGCACAGATACGCAGTATTTT. Translated: CASSPQGGSTDTQYF.

This clonotype appeared a few times. The V call is TRBV25-1, the J call TRBJ1-4; TRBD1 is a possible D gene (6 bases). Germline assignment: CDR1 MGHDK and CDR2 SYGVNS. There are 13 residues in the CDR3. V lost 6 bases and J 7 bases, leaving 12 bases between the germline ends. The DNA for the CDR3 is TGTGCCAGCAGGGAGGACAGATCTGAAAAACTGTTTTTT. This sequence encodes CASREDRSEKLFF.

This clonotype was counted once. The chain is built from TRBV6-5 and TRBJ1-2; 7 nucleotides match TRBD1. J was trimmed by 1 base and V by 4 bases; bases with no gene match: 3. Germline V gene data show CDR1 as MNHEY and CDR2 as SVGAGI. The CDR3 length is 14 residues. CDR3 in amino acids: CASSWGQNNYGYTF. As DNA, the CDR3 is TGTGCCAGCAGTTGGGGACAGAATAACTATGGCTACACCTTC.

In nucleotides, the CDR3 is TGCAGCGTGGGGACTCAAAGGCAAGAGACCCAGTACTTC. Amino acid sequence: CSVGTQRQETQYF. The gene calls are TRBV29-1 and TRBJ2-5; D is perhaps TRBD2 (6 bases). Deletions cut 6 bases from V and 2 bases from J, with 13 bases between. CDR3 size: 13 residues. Germline V CDR1 and CDR2: SQVTM, ANQGSEA.

This clonotype was detected once. This chain connects TRBV20-1 to TRBJ2-5; D is possibly TRBD1 (5 bases). CDR1 is DFQATT, CDR2 SNEGSKA, per germline (reference sequence). This CDR3 comprises 11 residues. V shed 7 bases and J shed 2 bases, with 8 bases lying between them. CDR3 sequence (DNA): TGCAGTGGACAGCTTCAAGAGACCCAGTACTTC. Amino acid sequence: CSGQLQETQYF.

This clonotype came up once. The DNA for the CDR3 is TGTGCCAGTAGTATGGGGACAGGGGTGTACAATGAGCAGTTCTTC. It specifies CASSMGTGVYNEQFF. The V gene is TRBV19, the J gene TRBJ2-1; 10 bases match TRBD1. The trim removed 3 bases at V and 4 bases at J, leaving 3 bases unmatched. Germline CDR1 reads LNHDA; CDR2 reads SQIVND (reference sequence). The CDR3 spans 15 residues.

This clonotype was observed a handful of times. V and J are TRBV12-3 or TRBV12-4 and TRBJ1-2, with TRBD1 identical over 7 bases. V lost 5 bases and J lost 8; bases outside the gene matches: 8. CDR3 length: 13 amino acids. In DNA form, the CDR3 reads TGTGCCAGCAGTCTGGGACAGTCAGCAGGCTACACCTTC. Residues: CASSLGQSAGYTF.